Below, 27 T cell receptor beta chains from the same sample are listed, as sequenced in a study of identical twins. A single record per CDR3 protein comes from TCRdb applying MiXCR to the 5' RACE reads. The profile shows under 350,000 distinct CDR3 sequences, over 8.5% of them singletons. These data also formed part of another study, on yellow fever vaccine responses in identical twins.

The specimen sequenced was CD8+ T cells sorted from blood. Receptors were obtained from a woman under 30 in good health.

The table lists this clonotype with many counts. The chain recombines TRBV10-3 with TRBJ2-1; 9 bases align to TRBD1. Trimming took 7 bases from V and 3 from J; bases not matched to a gene: 10. The CDR3 runs to 16 residues. Germline loops: CDR1 ENHRY, CDR2 SYGVKD. Here the CDR3 DNA reads TGTGCCATCACCGACCCGGGACAGGGTGGCTACAATGAGCAGTTCTTC. Translation gives CAITDPGQGGYNEQFF.

The rearrangement uses TRBV20-1 and TRBJ2-2; D call uncertain. The CDR3 extends over 14 amino acids. V was cut by 6 bases and J by 1 base, with 12 bases left in between. Germline V gene sequence: CDR1 DFQATT, CDR2 SNEGSKA (reference sequence). For the CDR3, the DNA is TGCAGTGCGCTACTTACCGAGAACACCGGGGAGCTGTTTTTT. Translating it yields CSALLTENTGELFF.

This clonotype was seen many times. This chain links TRBV20-1 with TRBJ1-2, with 7 bases identical to TRBD1. Per the germline V gene, CDR1 is DFQATT and CDR2 is SNEGSKA (reference sequence). The junction had 3 bases not matched to a gene; V was cut back by 3 bases and J by 2 bases. The CDR3 has 13 amino acids. The CDR3 reads CSARGQLNYGYTF. The CDR3 coding sequence is TGCAGTGCTAGGGGACAGCTAAACTATGGCTACACCTTC.

The chain is built from TRBV6-4 and TRBJ2-1; D might be TRBD2 (7 bases). The CDR3 contains 17 residues. V was cut by 0 bases and J by 2 bases, with 14 bases left in between. Germline CDR1 reads MRHNA; CDR2 reads SNTAGT. The CDR3 DNA follows: TGTGCCAGCAGTGACTCTAGGGGGAGGGGGACCTACAATGAGCAGTTCTTC. It is translated as CASSDSRGRGTYNEQFF.

The chain recombines TRBV7-3 with TRBJ2-3; 8 bases map to TRBD2. From germline, CDR1 is SGHTA and CDR2 FQGTGA. The CDR3 extends over 16 amino acids. The J segment lost 4 bases and the V segment lost 5 bases, leaving 11 bases of the junction unmatched. CDR3 nucleotides: TGTGCCAGCAGCCAAAATATCCGCGGGGGGCCAGATACGCAGTATTTT. This codes for CASSQNIRGGPDTQYF.

This clonotype was counted only a few times. V is TRBV6-2 or TRBV6-3 and J is TRBJ2-1, with 10 bases that match TRBD2. V was clipped by 6 bases and J by 9 bases; unmatched bases: 5. Germline loops: CDR1 MNHEY, CDR2 SVGEGT. This CDR3 has 13 residues. The chain's CDR3 is CASSPGLAVEQFF. CDR3 DNA sequence: TGTGCCAGCAGCCCTGGACTAGCGGTTGAGCAGTTCTTC.

This clonotype was seen at least ten times. The gene calls are TRBV29-1 and TRBJ2-3, with D possibly TRBD2 on 5 matching bases. Germline-derived CDR1 and CDR2 are SQVTM and ANQGSEA. V was shortened by 0 bases and J by 1 base, with 8 bases between the two germline ends. This CDR3 is built from 14 residues. CDR3 DNA sequence: TGCAGCGTTGAAGATTACGGGGGCACAGATACGCAGTATTTT. This gives the protein CSVEDYGGTDTQYF.

The chain joins TRBV7-9 to TRBJ2-1; 8 bases are a match to TRBD2. Losses at the gene ends were 4 bases for V and 6 bases for J; bases not matched to a gene: 14. The CDR3 loop spans 17 amino acids. Per germline, CDR1 SEHNR and CDR2 FQNEAQ (reference sequence). The CDR3 protein is CASSSEGAGVVGNEQFF. The CDR3 bases are TGTGCCAGCAGCTCGGAGGGAGCGGGAGTGGTTGGCAATGAGCAGTTCTTC. The full variable domain, its missing parts supplied by reference TRBV7-9 and TRBJ2-1, is DTGVSQNPRHKITKRGQNVTFRCDPISEHNRLYWYRQTLGQGPEFLTYFQNEAQLEKSRLLSDRFSAERPKGSFSTLEIQRTEQGDSAMYLCASSSEGAGVVGNEQFFGPGTRLTVL.

The rearrangement uses TRBV12-3 or TRBV12-4 and TRBJ2-2, with 8 bases aligning to TRBD2. CDR3 length equals 16 residues. J was trimmed by 0 bases and V by 6 bases; bases with no gene match: 6. CDR3 sequence: CASSLRLASNTGELFF. The CDR3 DNA reads as TGTGCCAGCAGCCTTAGACTAGCGTCGAACACCGGGGAGCTGTTTTTT.

This clonotype appeared a few times. V usage is TRBV9 and J usage is TRBJ2-3; 9 positions match TRBD2. In germline, CDR1 is SGDLS, CDR2 YYNGEE. J was trimmed by 1 base and V by 4 bases; bases with no gene match: 10. This CDR3 is 17 amino acids long. This CDR3 is CASSSSTSGRGTDTQYF. CDR3 sequence (DNA): TGTGCCAGCAGCTCATCGACTAGCGGAAGGGGCACAGATACGCAGTATTTT.

Concerning this clonotype: A read error is possible here, since a much larger clone lies one base away. This CDR3 is missing its conserved last phenylalanine or tryptophan, likely due to a read error. The V gene is TRBV10-3, the J gene TRBJ1-1; tentative D call: TRBD1 (6 bases). The CDR3 is 13 amino acids. Per the germline V gene, CDR1 is ENHRY and CDR2 is SYGVKD. V lost 4 bases to trimming and J lost 5 bases, with 11 bases between them. The CDR3 bases are TGTGCCATCAGTGTAGGACAGCGAACTGAAGCTTTCCTT. The encoded protein is CAISVGQRTEAFL.

This clonotype was detected ten times or more. The genes are TRBV4-1 and TRBJ2-7; D unresolved. V lost 1 base and J lost 3, with 10 bases in between. The germline CDR1 and CDR2 sequences are MGHRA and YSYEKL. The CDR3 is 14 residues long. CDR3 coding DNA: TGCGCCAGCAGCCAAGTAAAGGGTTTCTACGAGCAGTACTTC. Protein: CASSQVKGFYEQYF.

This rearrangement joins TRBV19 to TRBJ2-1; a possible D gene is TRBD2 (6 bases). Trimming stripped 8 bases from V and 5 bases from J, with 16 bases between. In germline, CDR1 is LNHDA, CDR2 SQIVND (reference sequence). The CDR3 has 14 residues. CDR3 sequence: CASWGDGWNNEQFF. The DNA of the CDR3 is TGTGCCAGTTGGGGGGATGGGTGGAACAATGAGCAGTTCTTC.

This sequence joins TRBV4-3 and TRBJ1-2; possibly TRBD1 for D (5 bases). Germline CDR1 is LGHNA and CDR2 is YSLEER. This CDR3 has 15 residues. V shed 1 base and J shed 0 bases, with 9 bases lying between them. CDR3 loop: CASSQGTLSNYGYTF. The CDR3 DNA is TGCGCCAGCAGCCAAGGGACACTCTCTAACTATGGCTACACCTTC.

This clonotype was counted a few times. The genes are TRBV29-1 and TRBJ2-3; 14 positions match TRBD2. V dropped 1 base and J dropped 2; count of bases not matched to a gene: 2. CDR1 is SQVTM and CDR2 is ANQGSEA in the germline V gene. This CDR3 is built from 16 residues. In DNA, the CDR3 is TGCAGCGTTGAAGGACTAGCGGGGGGGTACACAGATACGCAGTATTTT. Amino acid sequence: CSVEGLAGGYTDTQYF.

This clonotype was detected only a few times. V is TRBV7-9 and J is TRBJ1-1; the D is unclear. V lost 5 bases and J 4 bases, leaving 17 bases between the germline ends. Germline values: CDR1 SEHNR, CDR2 FQNEAQ (reference sequence). This CDR3 comprises 15 residues. The CDR3 nucleotides are TGTGCCAGCAGCAAATTCGGGTGGGGAAGCACTGAAGCTTTCTTT. The encoded protein is CASSKFGWGSTEAFF.

The rearrangement joins TRBV6-2 or TRBV6-3 to TRBJ2-2; no definite D call. Germline lookup yields CDR1 MNHEY and CDR2 SVGEGT. V shed 3 bases and J shed 5 bases, with 10 bases lying between them. The CDR3 is 14 amino acids. The CDR3 sequence: CASSYTGPTGELFF. The CDR3 DNA is TGTGCCAGCAGTTATACGGGCCCAACCGGGGAGCTGTTTTTT.

This clonotype was counted a few times. The chain uses TRBV7-2 and TRBJ2-3, with 11 nucleotides matching TRBD2. Germline assignment: CDR1 SGHTA and CDR2 FQGNSA. CDR3 length: 17 residues. V was clipped by 9 bases and J by 0 bases; unmatched bases: 11. CDR3 sequence (DNA): TGTGCCAGTGGGCTAGCGGGGGGCCCCTGGAGCACAGATACGCAGTATTTT. This sequence encodes CASGLAGGPWSTDTQYF.

This clonotype was recorded at least ten times. The genes are TRBV30 and TRBJ2-1, with D hard to call. The V gene lost 8 bases and the J gene lost 7 bases, with 18 bases spanning the gap. The CDR3 has 13 amino acids. Per germline, CDR1 GTSNPN and CDR2 SVGIG (reference sequence). CDR3 bases: TGTGCCGGGGAATTTAAGTTGGGTAATGAGCAGTTCTTC. Translation: CAGEFKLGNEQFF.

This clonotype occurred a few times. This chain links TRBV3-1 with TRBJ2-2; weak D call: TRBD1 (5 bases). Trimming removed 0 bases at V and 4 bases at J, with 9 bases between. This CDR3 spans 15 amino acids. Germline CDR1 and CDR2: LGHDT and YNNKEL (reference sequence). For the CDR3, the DNA is TGTGCCAGCAGCCAAGATACAGGTTCCACCGGGGAGCTGTTTTTT. Amino acids: CASSQDTGSTGELFF.

This chain uses TRBV7-2 with TRBJ1-4; D is undetermined. Trimming took 1 base from V and 0 from J, leaving 6 bases between them. Per germline, CDR1 SGHTA and CDR2 FQGNSA. This CDR3 has 15 residues. The chain's CDR3 is CASSLVVATNEKLFF. The CDR3 bases are TGTGCCAGCAGCTTAGTGGTAGCAACTAATGAAAAACTGTTTTTT.

This clonotype was recorded a few times. The CDR3 coding sequence is TGTGCCAGCAGCTTTTTAAACGGGGCAGATACGCAGTATTTT. This gives the protein CASSFLNGADTQYF. The chain recombines TRBV7-2 with TRBJ2-3; D may be TRBD2 (5 bases). The CDR3 consists of 14 residues. The germline V gene encodes CDR1 SGHTA and CDR2 FQGNSA. Deletions cut 3 bases from V and 4 bases from J, with 11 bases between.

This clonotype was seen at least ten times. V is TRBV7-9 and J is TRBJ2-3; a possible D gene is TRBD1 (5 bases). From germline, CDR1 is SEHNR and CDR2 FQNEAQ (reference sequence). V lost 3 bases and J 3 bases, leaving 10 bases between the germline ends. This CDR3 comprises 14 residues. CDR3 nucleotides: TGTGCCAGCAGCTTGGGCGCAGGGACAGATACGCAGTATTTT. Encoded protein: CASSLGAGTDTQYF.

This clonotype appeared many times. V gene TRBV12-3 or TRBV12-4 combines with J gene TRBJ2-3; D might be TRBD1 or TRBD2, each matching 7 bases. V was clipped by 6 bases and J by 5 bases, with 24 bases between them. The CDR3 sequence is 17 residues long. This CDR3 reads CASSRYTRGGPEDTQYF. The CDR3 DNA is TGTGCCAGCAGCCGCTATACCAGGGGGGGGCCGGAAGATACGCAGTATTTT.

This clonotype was recorded only once. The chain is built from TRBV13 and TRBJ2-7; the D gene is possibly TRBD1 (6 bases). Germline lookup yields CDR1 PRHDT and CDR2 FYEKMQ (reference sequence). This CDR3 is 15 amino acids long. Trimming cost V 2 bases and J 2 bases, with 13 bases left between them. The CDR3 region has the DNA TGTGCCAGCAGCTTAAGGGACACCGGACCCTACGAGCAGTACTTC. It encodes CASSLRDTGPYEQYF.

This clonotype was found many times. The rearrangement uses TRBV7-9 and TRBJ2-7; TRBD1 aligns across 8 bases. The CDR3 runs 11 residues. Trimming took 5 bases from V and 9 from J; bases not matched to a gene: 3. Germline CDR1 reads SEHNR; CDR2 reads FQNEAQ (reference sequence). In DNA, the CDR3 is TGTGCCAGCAGCGAGGGGACAGGGCAGTACTTC. It encodes CASSEGTGQYF. The full variable domain, rest sourced from reference TRBV7-9 and TRBJ2-7, is DTGVSQNPRHKITKRGQNVTFRCDPISEHNRLYWYRQTLGQGPEFLTYFQNEAQLEKSRLLSDRFSAERPKGSFSTLEIQRTEQGDSAMYLCASSEGTGQYFGPGTRLTVT.

This clonotype was observed a handful of times. The genes are TRBV28 and TRBJ2-3; D remains unclear. CDR3 size: 14 residues. Germline assignment: CDR1 MDHEN and CDR2 SYDVKM. V gave up 1 base and J gave up 2 bases, with 7 bases separating them. The CDR3 loop is CASSLSPVTDTQYF. The CDR3, as DNA: TGTGCCAGCAGTTTATCGCCAGTCACAGATACGCAGTATTTT.